This T cell receptor (beta chain) was sequenced during a study of blood T cell repertoires in COVID-19. J lost 7 bases, V lost 6 bases, and 4 bases had no gene match. The CDR3 length is 12 residues. Sequencing was performed with immunoSEQ multiplex PCR; in TCRdb, only in-frame clones are kept and a portion is missing. The data contain roughly 230,000 clones, 80% to 85% of them singletons. This clonotype was sampled from a man aged 45-60 years who had recovered from COVID-19. This chain connects TRBV12-3 or TRBV12-4 to TRBJ1-2; the match to TRBD1 covers 8 bases. The sequenced sample was PBMCs or T cells enriched from blood (not recorded which). The CDR3 sequence is CASSQGAGGYTF. For the CDR3, the DNA is TGTGCCAGCAGCCAGGGGGCCGGTGGCTACACCTTC.